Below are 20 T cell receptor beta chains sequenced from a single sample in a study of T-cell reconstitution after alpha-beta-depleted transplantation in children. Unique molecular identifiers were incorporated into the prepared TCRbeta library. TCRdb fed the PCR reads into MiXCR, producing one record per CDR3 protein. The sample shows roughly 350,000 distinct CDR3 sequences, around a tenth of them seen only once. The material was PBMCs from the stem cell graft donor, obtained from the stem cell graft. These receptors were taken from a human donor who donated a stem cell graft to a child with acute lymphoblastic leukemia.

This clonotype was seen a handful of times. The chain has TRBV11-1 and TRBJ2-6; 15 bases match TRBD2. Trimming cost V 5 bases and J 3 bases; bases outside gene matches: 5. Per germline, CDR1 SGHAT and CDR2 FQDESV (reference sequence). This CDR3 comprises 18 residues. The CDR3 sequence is CASSRTSGRAGGANVLTF. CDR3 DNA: TGTGCCAGCAGCCGGACTAGCGGGAGGGCCGGTGGGGCCAACGTCCTGACTTTC.

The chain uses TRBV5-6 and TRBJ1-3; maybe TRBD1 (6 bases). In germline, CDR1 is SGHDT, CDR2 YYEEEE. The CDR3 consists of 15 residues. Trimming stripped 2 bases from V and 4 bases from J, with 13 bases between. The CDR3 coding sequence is TGTGCCAGCAGCTTCAACCTTCAGGGGGGAAACACCATATATTTT. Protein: CASSFNLQGGNTIYF.

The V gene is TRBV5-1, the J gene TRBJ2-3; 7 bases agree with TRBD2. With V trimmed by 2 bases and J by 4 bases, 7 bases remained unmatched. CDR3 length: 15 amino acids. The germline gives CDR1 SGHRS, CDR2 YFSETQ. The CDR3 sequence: CASSFNGRYADTQYF. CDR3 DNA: TGCGCCAGCAGCTTCAACGGGAGGTATGCAGATACGCAGTATTTT. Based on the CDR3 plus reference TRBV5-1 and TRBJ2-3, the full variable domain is KAGVTQTPRYLIKTRGQQVTLSCSPISGHRSVSWYQQTPGQGLQFLFEYFSETQRNKGNFPGRFSGRQFSNSRSEMNVSTLELGDSALYLCASSFNGRYADTQYFGPGTRLTVL.

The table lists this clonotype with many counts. CDR3 nucleotides: TGTGCCAGCAGTTTGGTGCGTTACGCAGATACGCAGTATTTT. Residues: CASSLVRYADTQYF. The chain joins TRBV12-3 or TRBV12-4 to TRBJ2-3; D gene ambiguous. The ends were cut back, 3 bases at V and 4 bases at J, with 11 bases in the middle. The CDR3 consists of 14 residues.

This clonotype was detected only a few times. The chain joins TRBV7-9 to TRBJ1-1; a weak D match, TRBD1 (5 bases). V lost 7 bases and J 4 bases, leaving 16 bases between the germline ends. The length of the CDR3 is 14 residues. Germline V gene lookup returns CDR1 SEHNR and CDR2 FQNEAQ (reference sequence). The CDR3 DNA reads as TGTGCCAGCAAGGTGGAGGGGTCGGGCACTGAAGCTTTCTTT. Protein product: CASKVEGSGTEAFF. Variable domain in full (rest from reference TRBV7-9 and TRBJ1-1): DTGVSQNPRHKITKRGQNVTFRCDPISEHNRLYWYRQTLGQGPEFLTYFQNEAQLEKSRLLSDRFSAERPKGSFSTLEIQRTEQGDSAMYLCASKVEGSGTEAFFGQGTRLTVV.

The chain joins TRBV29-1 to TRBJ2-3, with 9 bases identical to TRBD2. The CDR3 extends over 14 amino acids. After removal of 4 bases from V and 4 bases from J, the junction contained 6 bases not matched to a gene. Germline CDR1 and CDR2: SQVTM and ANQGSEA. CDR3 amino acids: CSVGSGSPADTQYF. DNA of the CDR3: TGCAGCGTTGGTAGCGGGAGTCCGGCAGATACGCAGTATTTT.

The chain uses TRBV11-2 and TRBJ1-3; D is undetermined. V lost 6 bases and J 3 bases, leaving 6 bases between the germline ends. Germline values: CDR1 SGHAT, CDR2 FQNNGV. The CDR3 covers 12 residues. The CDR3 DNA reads TGTGCCAGCAGATTTAGTGGAAACACCATATATTTT. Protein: CASRFSGNTIYF.

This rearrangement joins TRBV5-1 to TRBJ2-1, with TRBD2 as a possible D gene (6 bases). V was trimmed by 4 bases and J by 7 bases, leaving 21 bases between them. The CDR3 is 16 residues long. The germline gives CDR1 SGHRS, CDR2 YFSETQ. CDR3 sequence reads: CASSPGTRARLNEQFF. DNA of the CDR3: TGCGCCAGCAGCCCCGGGACTCGAGCTCGATTGAATGAGCAGTTCTTC.

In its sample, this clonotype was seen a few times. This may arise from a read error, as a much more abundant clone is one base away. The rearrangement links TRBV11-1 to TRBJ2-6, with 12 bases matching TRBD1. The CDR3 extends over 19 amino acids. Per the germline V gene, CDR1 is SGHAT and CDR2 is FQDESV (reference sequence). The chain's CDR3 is CASSLAGTGGLSGANGLTF. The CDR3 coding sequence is TGTGCCAGCAGCTTAGCAGGGACAGGGGGCCTTTCTGGGGCCAACGGCCTGACTTTC.

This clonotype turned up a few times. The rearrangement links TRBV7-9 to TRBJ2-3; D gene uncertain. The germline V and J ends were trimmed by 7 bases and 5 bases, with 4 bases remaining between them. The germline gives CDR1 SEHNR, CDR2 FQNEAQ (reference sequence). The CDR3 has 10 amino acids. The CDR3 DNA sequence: TGTGCCAGCACTGAAGATACGCAGTATTTT. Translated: CASTEDTQYF.

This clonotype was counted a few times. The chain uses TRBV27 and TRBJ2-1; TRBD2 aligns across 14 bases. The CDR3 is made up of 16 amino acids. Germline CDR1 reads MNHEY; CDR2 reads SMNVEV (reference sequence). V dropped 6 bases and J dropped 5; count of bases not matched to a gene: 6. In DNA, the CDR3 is TGTGCCAGCAGGCGGGGACTAGCGGGGGATAACAATGAGCAGTTCTTC. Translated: CASRRGLAGDNNEQFF.

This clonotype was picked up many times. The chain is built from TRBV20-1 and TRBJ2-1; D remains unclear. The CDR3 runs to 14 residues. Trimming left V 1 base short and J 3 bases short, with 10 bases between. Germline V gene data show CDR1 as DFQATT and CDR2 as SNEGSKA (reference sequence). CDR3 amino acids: CSARVSIYYNEQFF. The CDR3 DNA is TGCAGTGCTAGAGTATCGATATACTACAATGAGCAGTTCTTC.

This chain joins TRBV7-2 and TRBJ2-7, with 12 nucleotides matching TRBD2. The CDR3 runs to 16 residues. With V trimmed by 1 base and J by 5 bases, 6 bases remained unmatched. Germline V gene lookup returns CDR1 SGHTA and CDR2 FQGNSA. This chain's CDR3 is CASSLVQGLAGNEQYF. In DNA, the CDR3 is TGTGCCAGCAGCTTAGTCCAAGGACTAGCGGGAAACGAGCAGTACTTC.

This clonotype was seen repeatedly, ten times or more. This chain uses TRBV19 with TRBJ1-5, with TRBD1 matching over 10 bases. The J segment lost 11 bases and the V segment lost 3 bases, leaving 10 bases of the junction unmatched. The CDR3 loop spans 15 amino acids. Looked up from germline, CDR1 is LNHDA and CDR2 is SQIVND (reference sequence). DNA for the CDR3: TGTGCCAGTAGTATTGGGACAGGGGATCTCGGGGCCCAGCATTTT. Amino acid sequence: CASSIGTGDLGAQHF.

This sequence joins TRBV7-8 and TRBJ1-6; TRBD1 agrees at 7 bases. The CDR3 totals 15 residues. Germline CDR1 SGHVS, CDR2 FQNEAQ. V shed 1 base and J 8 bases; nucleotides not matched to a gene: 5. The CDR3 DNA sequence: TGTGCCAGCAGCTTAGGACAGGGCTGGGATTCACCCCTCCACTTT. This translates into CASSLGQGWDSPLHF.

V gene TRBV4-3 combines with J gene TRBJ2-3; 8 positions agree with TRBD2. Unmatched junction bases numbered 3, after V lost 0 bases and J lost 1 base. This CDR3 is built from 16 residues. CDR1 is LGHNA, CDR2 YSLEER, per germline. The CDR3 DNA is TGCGCCAGCAGCCAAGAACTAGCGGAACGCACAGATACGCAGTATTTT. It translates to CASSQELAERTDTQYF.

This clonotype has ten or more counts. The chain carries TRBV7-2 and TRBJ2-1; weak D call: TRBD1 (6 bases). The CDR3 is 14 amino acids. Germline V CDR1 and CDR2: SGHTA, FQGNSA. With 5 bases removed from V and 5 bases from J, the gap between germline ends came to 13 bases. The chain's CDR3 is CASSPDWTDNEQFF. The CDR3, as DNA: TGTGCCAGCAGCCCGGACTGGACAGACAATGAGCAGTTCTTC.

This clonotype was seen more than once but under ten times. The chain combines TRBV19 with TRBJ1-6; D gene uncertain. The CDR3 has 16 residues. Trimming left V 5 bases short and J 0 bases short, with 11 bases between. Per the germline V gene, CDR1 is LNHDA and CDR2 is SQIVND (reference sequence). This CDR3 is CASSPGVRSYNSPLHF. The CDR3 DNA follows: TGTGCCAGTAGTCCCGGGGTCCGCTCCTATAATTCACCCCTCCACTTT.

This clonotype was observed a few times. The CDR3 reads CASSVDGSGRSGELFF. As DNA, the CDR3 is TGTGCCAGCAGCGTAGATGGTAGCGGGAGGTCGGGGGAGCTGTTTTTT. This chain connects TRBV9 to TRBJ2-2, with TRBD2 identical over 10 bases. The germline V gene encodes CDR1 SGDLS and CDR2 YYNGEE. The CDR3 totals 16 residues. V lost 0 bases to trimming and J lost 8 bases; unmatched junction nucleotides: 7.

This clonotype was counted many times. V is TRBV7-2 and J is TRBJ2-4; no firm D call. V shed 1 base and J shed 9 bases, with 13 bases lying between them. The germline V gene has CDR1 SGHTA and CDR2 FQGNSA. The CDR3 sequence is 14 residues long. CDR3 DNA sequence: TGTGCCAGCAGCTTAGGTGGAGTAGATGGCATTCAGTACTTC. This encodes CASSLGGVDGIQYF.